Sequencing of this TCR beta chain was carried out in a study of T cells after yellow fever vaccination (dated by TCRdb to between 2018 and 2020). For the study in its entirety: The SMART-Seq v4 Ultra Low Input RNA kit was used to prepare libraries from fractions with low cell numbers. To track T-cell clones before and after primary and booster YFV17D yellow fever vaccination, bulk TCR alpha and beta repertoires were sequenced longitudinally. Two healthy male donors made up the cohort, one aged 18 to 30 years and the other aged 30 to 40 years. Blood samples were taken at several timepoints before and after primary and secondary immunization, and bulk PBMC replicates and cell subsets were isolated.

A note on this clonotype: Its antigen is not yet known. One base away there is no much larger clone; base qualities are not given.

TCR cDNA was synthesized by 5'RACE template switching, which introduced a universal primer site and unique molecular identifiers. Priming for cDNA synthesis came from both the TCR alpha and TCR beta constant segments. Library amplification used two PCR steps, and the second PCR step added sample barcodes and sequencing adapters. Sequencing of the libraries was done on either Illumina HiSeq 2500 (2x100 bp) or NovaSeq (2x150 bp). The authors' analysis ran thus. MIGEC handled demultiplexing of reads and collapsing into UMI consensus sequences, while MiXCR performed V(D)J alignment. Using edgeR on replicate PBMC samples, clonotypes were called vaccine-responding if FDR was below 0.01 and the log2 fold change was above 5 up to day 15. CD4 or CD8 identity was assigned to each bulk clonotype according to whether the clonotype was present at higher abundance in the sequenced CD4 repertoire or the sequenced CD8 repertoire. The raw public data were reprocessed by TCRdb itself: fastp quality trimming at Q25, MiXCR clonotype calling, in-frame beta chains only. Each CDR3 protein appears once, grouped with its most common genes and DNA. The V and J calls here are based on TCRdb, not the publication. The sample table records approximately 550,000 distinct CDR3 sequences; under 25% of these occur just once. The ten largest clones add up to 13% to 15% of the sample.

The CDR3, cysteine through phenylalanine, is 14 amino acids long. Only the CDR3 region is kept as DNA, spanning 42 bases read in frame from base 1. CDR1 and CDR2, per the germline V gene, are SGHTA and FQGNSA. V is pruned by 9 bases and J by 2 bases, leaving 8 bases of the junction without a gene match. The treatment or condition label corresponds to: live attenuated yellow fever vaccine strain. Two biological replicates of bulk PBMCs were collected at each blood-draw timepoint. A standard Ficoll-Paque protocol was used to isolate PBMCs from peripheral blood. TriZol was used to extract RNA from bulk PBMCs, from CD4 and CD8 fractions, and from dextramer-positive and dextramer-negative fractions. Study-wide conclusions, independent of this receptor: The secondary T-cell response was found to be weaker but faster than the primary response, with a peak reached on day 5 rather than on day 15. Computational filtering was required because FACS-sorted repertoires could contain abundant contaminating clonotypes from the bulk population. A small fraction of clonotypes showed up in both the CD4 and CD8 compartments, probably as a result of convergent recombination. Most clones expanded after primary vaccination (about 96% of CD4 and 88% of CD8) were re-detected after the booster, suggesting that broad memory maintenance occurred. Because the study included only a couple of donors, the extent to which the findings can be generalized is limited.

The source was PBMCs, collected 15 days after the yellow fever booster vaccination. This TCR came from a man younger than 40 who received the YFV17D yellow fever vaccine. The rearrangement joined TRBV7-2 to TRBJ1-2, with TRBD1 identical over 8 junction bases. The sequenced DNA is TGTGCCAGTCGGACAGGGACAGGCAACTATGGCTACACCTTC. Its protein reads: CASRTGTGNYGYTF.